This TCR beta chain was captured in a study of OX40 agonist ivuxolimab in advanced cancers. The study, taken as a whole, reports: Mean expanded clone counts were higher in CD8+ than CD4+ T cells. Undetermined was the antigen specificity of the expanded peripheral T cells.

There are a few counts of this clone. The target antigen is unknown. Measured with immunoSEQ multiplex PCR; TCRdb has only the in-frame clones, and not every one. This table holds approximately 50,000 clones, roughly four fifths found once. The material was CD4+ or CD8+ T cells sorted from blood, obtained in a trial of the OX40 agonist ivuxolimab. The source of this sequence is an adult with an advanced solid tumor such as melanoma, head and neck, liver or kidney cancer.

The CDR3 reads CASSQNPTGTGDGYTF. The DNA of the CDR3 is TGCGCCAGCAGCCAGAATCCTACCGGGACAGGGGATGGCTACACCTTC. The chain carries TRBV4-3 and TRBJ1-2; 10 nucleotides match TRBD1. This CDR3 contains 16 residues. In germline, CDR1 is LGHNA, CDR2 YSLEER. V shed 3 bases and J 6 bases; nucleotides not matched to a gene: 10.